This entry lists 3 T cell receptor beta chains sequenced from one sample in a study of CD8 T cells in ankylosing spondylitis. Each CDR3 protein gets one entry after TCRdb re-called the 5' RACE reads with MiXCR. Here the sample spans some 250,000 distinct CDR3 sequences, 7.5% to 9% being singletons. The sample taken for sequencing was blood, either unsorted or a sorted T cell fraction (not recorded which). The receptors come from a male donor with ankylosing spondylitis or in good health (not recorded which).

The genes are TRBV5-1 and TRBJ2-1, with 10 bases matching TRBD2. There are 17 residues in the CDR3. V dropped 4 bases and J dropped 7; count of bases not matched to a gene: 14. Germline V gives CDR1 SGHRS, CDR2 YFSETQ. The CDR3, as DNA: TGCGCCAGCAGCAGCTGGGCTAGCGGGAGAGCAGGGAATGAGCAGTTCTTC. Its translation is CASSSWASGRAGNEQFF.

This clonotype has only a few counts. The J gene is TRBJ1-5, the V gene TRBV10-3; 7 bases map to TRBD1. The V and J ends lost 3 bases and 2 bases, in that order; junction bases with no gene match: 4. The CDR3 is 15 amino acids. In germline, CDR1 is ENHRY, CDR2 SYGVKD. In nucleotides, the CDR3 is TGTGCCATCAGTGATAAGGGGGCAGGCAATCAGCCCCAGCATTTT. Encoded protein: CAISDKGAGNQPQHF.

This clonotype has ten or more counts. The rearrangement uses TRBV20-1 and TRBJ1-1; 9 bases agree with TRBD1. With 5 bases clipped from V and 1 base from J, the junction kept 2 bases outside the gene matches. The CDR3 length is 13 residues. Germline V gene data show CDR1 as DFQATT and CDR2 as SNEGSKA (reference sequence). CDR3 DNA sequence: TGCAGTGCTTTGGGACAGGGGAACACTGAAGCTTTCTTT. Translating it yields CSALGQGNTEAFF.